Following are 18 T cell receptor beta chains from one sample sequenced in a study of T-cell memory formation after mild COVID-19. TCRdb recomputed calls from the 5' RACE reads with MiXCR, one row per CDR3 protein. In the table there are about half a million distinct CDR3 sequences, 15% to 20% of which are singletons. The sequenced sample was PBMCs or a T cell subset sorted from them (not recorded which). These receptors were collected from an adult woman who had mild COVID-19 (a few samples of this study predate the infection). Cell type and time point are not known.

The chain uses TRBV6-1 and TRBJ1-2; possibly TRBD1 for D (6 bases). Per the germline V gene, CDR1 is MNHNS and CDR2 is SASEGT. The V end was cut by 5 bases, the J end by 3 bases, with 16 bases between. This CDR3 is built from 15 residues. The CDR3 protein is CASSTHRERHYGYTF. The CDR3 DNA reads TGTGCCAGCAGTACCCACAGGGAACGGCACTATGGCTACACCTTC.

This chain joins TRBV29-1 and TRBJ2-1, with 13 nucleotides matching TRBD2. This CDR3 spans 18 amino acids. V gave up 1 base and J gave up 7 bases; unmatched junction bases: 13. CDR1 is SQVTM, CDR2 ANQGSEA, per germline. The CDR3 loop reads CSVEGTSGRVFGMNEQFF. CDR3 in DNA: TGCAGCGTTGAAGGTACTAGCGGGAGGGTTTTTGGAATGAATGAGCAGTTCTTC.

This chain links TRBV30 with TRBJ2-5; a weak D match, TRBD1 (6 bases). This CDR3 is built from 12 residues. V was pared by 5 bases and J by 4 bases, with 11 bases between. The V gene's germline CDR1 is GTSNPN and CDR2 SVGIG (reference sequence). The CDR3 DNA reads TGTGCCTGGGGGGGACACCCAGAGACCCAGTACTTC. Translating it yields CAWGGHPETQYF. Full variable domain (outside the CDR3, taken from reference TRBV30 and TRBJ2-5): SQTIHQWPATLVQPVGSPLSLECTVEGTSNPNLYWYRQAAGRGLQLLFYSVGIGQISSEVPQNLSASRPQDRQFILSSKKLLLSDSGFYLCAWGGHPETQYFGPGTRLLVL.

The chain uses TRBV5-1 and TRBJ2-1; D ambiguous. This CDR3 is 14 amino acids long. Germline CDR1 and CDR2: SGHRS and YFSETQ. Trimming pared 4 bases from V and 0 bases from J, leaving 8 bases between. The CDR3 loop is CASSPQSSYNEQFF. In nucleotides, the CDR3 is TGCGCCAGCAGCCCACAAAGCTCCTACAATGAGCAGTTCTTC.

This CDR3 reads CASSPERHTDTQYF. CDR3 bases: TGTGCCAGCTCCCCCGAGCGGCACACAGATACGCAGTATTTT. V usage is TRBV2 and J usage is TRBJ2-3; TRBD2 might be the D (5 bases). This CDR3 spans 14 amino acids. The V end was cut by 8 bases, the J end by 2 bases, with 14 bases between. Looked up from germline, CDR1 is SNHLY and CDR2 is FYNNEI.

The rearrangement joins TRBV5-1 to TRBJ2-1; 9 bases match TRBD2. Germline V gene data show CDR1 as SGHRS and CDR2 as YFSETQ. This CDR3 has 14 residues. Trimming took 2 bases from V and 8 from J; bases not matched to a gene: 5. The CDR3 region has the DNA TGCGCCAGCAGCTTTAGCGGGAGATCGGATGAGCAGTTCTTC. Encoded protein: CASSFSGRSDEQFF.

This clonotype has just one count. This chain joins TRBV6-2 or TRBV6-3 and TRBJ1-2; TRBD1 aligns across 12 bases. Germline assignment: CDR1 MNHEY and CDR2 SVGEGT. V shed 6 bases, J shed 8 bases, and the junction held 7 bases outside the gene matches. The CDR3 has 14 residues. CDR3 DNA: TGTGCCAGCAGGTGGGACAGGGGGCGGAAGGGCTACACCTTC. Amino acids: CASRWDRGRKGYTF.

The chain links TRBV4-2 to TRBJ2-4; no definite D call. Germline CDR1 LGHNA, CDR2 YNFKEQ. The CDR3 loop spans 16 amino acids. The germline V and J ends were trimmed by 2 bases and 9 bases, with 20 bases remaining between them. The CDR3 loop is CASSQIFVETDGIQYF. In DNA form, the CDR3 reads TGTGCCAGCAGCCAAATCTTCGTAGAGACCGACGGCATTCAGTACTTC.

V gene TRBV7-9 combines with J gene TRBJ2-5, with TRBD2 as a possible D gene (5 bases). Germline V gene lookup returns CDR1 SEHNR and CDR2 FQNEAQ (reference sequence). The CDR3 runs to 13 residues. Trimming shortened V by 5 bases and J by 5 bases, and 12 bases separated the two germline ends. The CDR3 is CASSPPSWETQYF. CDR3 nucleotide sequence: TGTGCCAGCAGCCCACCTAGCTGGGAGACCCAGTACTTC.

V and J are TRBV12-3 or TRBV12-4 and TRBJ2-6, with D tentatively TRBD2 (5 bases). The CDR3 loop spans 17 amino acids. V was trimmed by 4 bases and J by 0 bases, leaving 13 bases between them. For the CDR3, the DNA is TGTGCCAGCAGTTCCCACGGACTTACCTCTGGGGCCAACGTCCTGACTTTC. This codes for CASSSHGLTSGANVLTF.

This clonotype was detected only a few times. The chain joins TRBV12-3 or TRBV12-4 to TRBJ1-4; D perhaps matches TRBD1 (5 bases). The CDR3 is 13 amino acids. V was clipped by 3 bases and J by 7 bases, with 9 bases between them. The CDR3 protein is CASSFTGGEKLFF. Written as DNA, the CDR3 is TGTGCCAGCAGTTTTACGGGGGGTGAAAAACTGTTTTTT.

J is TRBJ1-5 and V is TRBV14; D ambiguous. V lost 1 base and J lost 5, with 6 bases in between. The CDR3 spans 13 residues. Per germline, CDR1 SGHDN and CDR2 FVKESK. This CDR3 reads CASSQGIHQPQHF. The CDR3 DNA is TGTGCCAGCAGCCAAGGGATCCATCAGCCCCAGCATTTT.

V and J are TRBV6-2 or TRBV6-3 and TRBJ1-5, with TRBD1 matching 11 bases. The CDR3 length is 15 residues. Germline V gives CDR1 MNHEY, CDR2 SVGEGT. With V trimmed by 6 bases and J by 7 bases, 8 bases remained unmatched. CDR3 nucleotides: TGTGCCAGCAGGGCCGGGACAGGGGGTTTGCAGCCCCAGCATTTT. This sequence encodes CASRAGTGGLQPQHF.

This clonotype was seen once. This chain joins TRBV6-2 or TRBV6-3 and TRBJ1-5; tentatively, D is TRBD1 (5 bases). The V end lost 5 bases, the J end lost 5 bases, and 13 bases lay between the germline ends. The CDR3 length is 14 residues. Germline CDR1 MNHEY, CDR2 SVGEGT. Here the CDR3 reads CASSPRQIHQPQHF. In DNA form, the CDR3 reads TGTGCCAGCAGTCCACGACAGATTCATCAGCCCCAGCATTTT.

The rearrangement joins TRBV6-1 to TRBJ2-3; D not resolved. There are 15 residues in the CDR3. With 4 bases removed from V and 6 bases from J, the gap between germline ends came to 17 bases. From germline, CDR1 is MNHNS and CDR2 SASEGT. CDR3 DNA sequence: TGTGCCAGCAGTGGGGGTGCTGGCGGAGTGGATACGCAGTATTTT. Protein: CASSGGAGGVDTQYF.

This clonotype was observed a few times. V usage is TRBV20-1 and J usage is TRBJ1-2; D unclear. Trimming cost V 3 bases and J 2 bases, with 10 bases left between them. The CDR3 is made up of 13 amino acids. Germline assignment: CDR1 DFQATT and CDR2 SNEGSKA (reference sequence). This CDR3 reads CSASETTNYGYTF. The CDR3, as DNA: TGCAGTGCTAGCGAGACAACAAACTATGGCTACACCTTC.

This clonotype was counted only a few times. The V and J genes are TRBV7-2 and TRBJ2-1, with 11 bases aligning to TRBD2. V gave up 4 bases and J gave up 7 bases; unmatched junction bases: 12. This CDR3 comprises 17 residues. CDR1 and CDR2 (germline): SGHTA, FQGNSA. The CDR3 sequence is CASSWHSGRGAGNEQFF. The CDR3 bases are TGTGCCAGCAGCTGGCATAGCGGGAGGGGCGCCGGGAATGAGCAGTTCTTC.

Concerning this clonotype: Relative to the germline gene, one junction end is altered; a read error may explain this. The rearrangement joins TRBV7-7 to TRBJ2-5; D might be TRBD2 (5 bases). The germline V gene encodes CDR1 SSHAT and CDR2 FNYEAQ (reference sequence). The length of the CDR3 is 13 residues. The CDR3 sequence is CASSLAPVETQYF. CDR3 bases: TGTGCTAGCAGCTTAGCGCCGGTAGAGACCCAGTACTTC.